A selection of T cell receptor beta chains follows, all from one sample in a study of blood T cell repertoires in COVID-19. Data came from immunoSEQ multiplex PCR; TCRdb stores just in-frame clones and leaves some out. The sample lists 60,000 to 85,000 clones, nearly 80% occurring once. Material: peripheral blood. These receptor sequences come from a woman aged 60-70 years with acute or convalescent COVID-19. Each CDR3 is given with its conserved first and last residue. The order of the fields is V gene, J gene, D gene, clone size, CDR3 DNA, CDR3 protein. D genes are given only for firm matches. Rows may omit the clone size; those that give it use once, few, many or a size class.

>TRBV28|TRBJ2-5|TRBD2|NA
TGTGCCAGCAGTACGTTAGGGACTAGCGGGGGAGTTAAAGAGACCCAGTACTTC
CASSTLGTSGGVKETQYF
>TRBV6-5|TRBJ2-1|NA|NA
TGTGCCAGCAGTTACTCACTGACCTACAATGAGCAGTTCTTC
CASSYSLTYNEQFF
>TRBV14|TRBJ2-2|TRBD2|NA
TGTGCCAGCAGCCCCCCCGGTTGGGGGGGGGATAACACCGGGGAGCTGTTTTTT
CASSPPGWGGDNTGELFF
>TRBV3-1/TRBV3-2|TRBJ2-3|NA|NA
TGTGCCAGCAGCCAAGGTGGGCGGGGATACACAGATACGCAGTATTTT
CASSQGGRGYTDTQYF
>TRBV27|TRBJ2-3|NA|NA
TGTGCCAGCAGTTTCCTGGGGCGCAGCACAGATACGCAGTATTTT
CASSFLGRSTDTQYF
>TRBV4-2|TRBJ1-4|TRBD1|NA
TGTGCCAGCAGCCAAGGGGGGACAGGCAATTCTGAAAAACTGTTTTTT
CASSQGGTGNSEKLFF
>TRBV2|TRBJ1-5|TRBD1|NA
TGTGCCAGCACGCTGACAGGGGGTGGCAATCAGCCCCAGCATTTT
CASTLTGGGNQPQHF
>TRBV18|TRBJ1-2|NA|NA
TGTGCCAGCTCACCTGGGGAGTCTGATGGCTACACCTTC
CASSPGESDGYTF
>TRBV20-1|TRBJ2-5|NA|NA
TGCAGTGCTAGCGGTCAAGAGACCCAGTACTTC
CSASGQETQYF
>TRBV3-1/TRBV3-2|TRBJ2-5|TRBD2|once
TGTGCCAGCAGCCAAGGAGGCGCGGGGGGCCGAGAGACCCAGTACTTC
CASSQGGAGGRETQYF
>TRBV18|TRBJ1-2|NA|few
TGTGCCAGCTCACCAGGGACTTTTAACTATGGCTACACCTTC
CASSPGTFNYGYTF